The 2 T cell receptor beta chains below were found in one sample sequenced in a study of cytomegalovirus exposure and HLA in healthy donors. The study ran its PCR with 60 Vbeta and 13 Jbeta primers. The repertoire was sequenced with immunoSEQ multiplex PCR; TCRdb's copy has only in-frame clones and lacks some. The sample has fewer than 350,000 clones, roughly 90% seen once. The sequenced material came from PBMCs. These receptors originate from a woman between 18 and 30 years old in good health and CMV-seronegative.

The chain carries TRBV29-1 and TRBJ2-7; tentatively, D is TRBD2 (5 bases). Germline CDR1 reads SQVTM; CDR2 reads ANQGSEA. The germline V and J ends were trimmed by 4 bases and 7 bases, with 23 bases remaining between them. This CDR3 is built from 15 residues. The CDR3 coding sequence is TGCAGCGTTGCCCCTCGGGGATCGGATGTGGGGGAGCAGTACTTC. It codes for CSVAPRGSDVGEQYF.

This chain connects TRBV5-8 to TRBJ2-1; 8 bases are a match to TRBD1. There are 15 residues in the CDR3. Germline V gene sequence: CDR1 SGHTS, CDR2 YDEGEE. J lost 2 bases, V lost 4 bases, and 5 bases had no gene match. The CDR3: CASSPDRGPYNEQFF. The CDR3, as DNA: TGTGCCAGCAGCCCTGACAGGGGTCCCTACAATGAGCAGTTCTTC.